This entry lists 13 T cell receptor beta chains sequenced from one sample in a study of blood T cell repertoires in COVID-19. This table comes from immunoSEQ multiplex PCR, and its TCRdb copy is limited to in-frame clones, with some not included. The repertoire holds over 200,000 clones, with approximately 86% as singletons. Sequencing was done on a sample of PBMCs or T cells enriched from blood (not recorded which). These receptors all come from a woman aged 25 to 39 who had been exposed to COVID-19.

The CDR3 protein is CATSRGDRYEQYF. CDR3 in DNA: TGTGCCACCAGCAGAGGGGACAGATACGAGCAGTACTTC. The V gene is TRBV15, the J gene TRBJ2-7; TRBD1 agrees at 7 bases. J was trimmed by 4 bases and V by 1 base; bases with no gene match: 1. CDR3 length equals 13 residues. The germline gives CDR1 LNHNV, CDR2 YYDKDF (reference sequence).

V and J are TRBV5-6 and TRBJ1-5, with a tentative D call TRBD1 (6 bases). The CDR3 has 17 amino acids. Germline lookup yields CDR1 SGHDT and CDR2 YYEEEE. V was cut by 0 bases and J by 2 bases, with 15 bases left in between. The CDR3 DNA reads TGTGCCAGCAGCTTGGGCTCAGGGGTTCGGGGCAATCAGCCCCAGCATTTT. It yields the protein CASSLGSGVRGNQPQHF.

The chain recombines TRBV9 with TRBJ2-2; possibly TRBD1 for D (6 bases). Germline lookup yields CDR1 SGDLS and CDR2 YYNGEE. CDR3 length: 13 residues. Trimming cost V 7 bases and J 5 bases, with 12 bases left between them. CDR3 sequence (DNA): TGTGCCAGCGAAGGCCAGGGGACCGGGGAGCTGTTTTTT. Amino acid sequence: CASEGQGTGELFF.

This clone was recorded many times. This chain connects TRBV11-3 to TRBJ2-1; D possibly corresponds to TRBD2 (7 bases). V lost 4 bases and J 1 base, leaving 14 bases between the germline ends. The CDR3 is made up of 16 amino acids. Germline assignment: CDR1 SGHNT and CDR2 YENEEA. The DNA of the CDR3 is TGTGCCAGCAGCTCCCCGGGGGGCCGATCCTACAATGAGCAGTTCTTC. As protein: CASSSPGGRSYNEQFF.

The chain recombines TRBV19 with TRBJ1-1, with 7 bases aligning to TRBD1. Losses at the gene ends were 5 bases for V and 6 bases for J; bases not matched to a gene: 9. The CDR3 runs to 14 residues. CDR1 and CDR2 (germline): LNHDA, SQIVND (reference sequence). The CDR3 reads CASSLPRGIAEAFF. The CDR3 bases are TGTGCCAGTAGTCTCCCCAGGGGGATTGCTGAAGCTTTCTTT.

The V call is TRBV3-1 (or the pseudogene TRBV3-2), the J call TRBJ1-2; D gene ambiguous. Germline CDR1 and CDR2: LGHDT and YNNKEL (reference sequence). The CDR3 loop spans 15 amino acids. Trimming pared 1 base from V and 3 bases from J, leaving 12 bases between. CDR3 protein: CASSQVGSPDYGYTF. In DNA form, the CDR3 reads TGTGCCAGCAGCCAAGTCGGGAGCCCGGACTATGGCTACACCTTC.

The gene calls are TRBV2 and TRBJ1-3; D unclear. The CDR3 is 14 residues long. Germline V gene sequence: CDR1 SNHLY, CDR2 FYNNEI. The V end lost 7 bases, the J end lost 0 bases, and 10 bases lay between the germline ends. CDR3 sequence (DNA): TGTGCCAGCACCAAACAGAACTCTGGAAACACCATATATTTT. This translates into CASTKQNSGNTIYF.

The chain joins TRBV7-9 to TRBJ2-3, with 12 bases that match TRBD2. The length of the CDR3 is 17 residues. Unmatched junction bases numbered 3, after V lost 1 base and J lost 1 base. CDR1 and CDR2 from the germline V gene are SEHNR and FQNEAQ (reference sequence). The CDR3 bases are TGTGCCAGCAGCTTAGGGACTAGCGGGGTCCGCACAGATACGCAGTATTTT. Translation: CASSLGTSGVRTDTQYF. The variable domain in full, with the rest retrieved from reference TRBV7-9 and TRBJ2-3, is DTGVSQNPRHKITKRGQNVTFRCDPISEHNRLYWYRQTLGQGPEFLTYFQNEAQLEKSRLLSDRFSAERPKGSFSTLEIQRTEQGDSAMYLCASSLGTSGVRTDTQYFGPGTRLTVL.

This clone was seen a single time. The chain joins TRBV5-5 to TRBJ2-3; tentative D call: TRBD1 (6 bases). V lost 2 bases and J lost 2, with 15 bases in between. Germline values: CDR1 SGHKS, CDR2 YYEKEE (reference sequence). This CDR3 is built from 16 residues. The CDR3 bases are TGTGCCAGCAGCTTAGGCAGGGGATCCGACACAGATACGCAGTATTTT. It translates to CASSLGRGSDTDTQYF.

V and J are TRBV9 and TRBJ2-1, with 7 bases lining up with TRBD2. Germline V lookup: CDR1 SGDLS, CDR2 YYNGEE. V trimming: 6 bases; J trimming: 8 bases; junction bases outside the gene matches: 8. This CDR3 has 13 amino acids. CDR3 region: CASNERGRYEQFF. The CDR3 nucleotides read TGTGCCAGCAACGAGCGGGGTCGTTATGAGCAGTTCTTC.

The chain is built from TRBV19 and TRBJ1-4, with TRBD1 identical over 9 bases. Trimming removed 7 bases from V and 7 bases from J; junction bases left unmatched: 4. Germline V CDR1 and CDR2: LNHDA, SQIVND (reference sequence). The CDR3 consists of 13 residues. CDR3 region: CASKETGGEKLFF. CDR3 nucleotide sequence: TGTGCCAGTAAGGAGACAGGGGGTGAAAAACTGTTTTTT. Combining the CDR3 with reference TRBV19 and TRBJ1-4 gives the whole variable domain DGGITQSPKYLFRKEGQNVTLSCEQNLNHDAMYWYRQDPGQGLRLIYYSQIVNDFQKGDIAEGYSVSREKKESFPLTVTSAQKNPTAFYLCASKETGGEKLFFGSGTQLSVL.

V and J are TRBV6-5 and TRBJ1-2; D might be TRBD1 (5 bases). Germline V gene lookup returns CDR1 MNHEY and CDR2 SVGAGI. This CDR3 is 14 amino acids long. Trimming took 6 bases from V and 6 from J, leaving 17 bases between them. CDR3 residues: CASRRVWGPDGYTF. The CDR3 region has the DNA TGTGCCAGCAGAAGGGTATGGGGCCCGGATGGCTACACCTTC.

The CDR3 nucleotides are TGTGCCAGCTCATCAATCGCCGGGGGGGCGCCTGGGGCCAACGTCCTGACTTTC. Encoded protein: CASSSIAGGAPGANVLTF. The rearrangement uses TRBV18 and TRBJ2-6; 8 nucleotides line up with TRBD2. Germline loops: CDR1 KGHSH, CDR2 LQKENI. This CDR3 region has 18 residues. V gave up 5 bases and J gave up 2 bases; unmatched junction bases: 11.